The 29 T cell receptor beta chains reported below all come from one sample, sequenced in a study of blood T cell repertoires in COVID-19. The method was immunoSEQ multiplex PCR; TCRdb's version includes in-frame clones alone and lacks a portion of them. The sample has roughly 320,000 clones, just under 90% seen once; the top ten hold about 1.7%. Sequences were obtained from peripheral blood. The receptors here all came from a woman in her twenties or thirties with COVID-19, enrolled during active disease.

The chain combines TRBV2 with TRBJ2-7, with D maybe TRBD2 (5 bases). The germline V gene has CDR1 SNHLY and CDR2 FYNNEI. This CDR3 has 15 residues. Deletions cut 6 bases from V and 4 bases from J, with 19 bases between. The CDR3, as DNA: TGTGCCAGCAGGGTCGACGGATACCGGGATTACGAGCAGTACGTC. This translates into CASRVDGYRDYEQYV.

The V call is TRBV6-5, the J call TRBJ2-6; D not certain. Trimming took 0 bases from V and 5 from J, leaving 5 bases between them. Looked up from germline, CDR1 is MNHEY and CDR2 is SVGAGI. The CDR3 length is 14 residues. CDR3 protein: CASSYSRWANVLTF. The DNA for the CDR3 is TGTGCCAGCAGTTACTCGAGGTGGGCCAACGTCCTGACTTTC.

V and J are TRBV25-1 and TRBJ1-4; D is possibly TRBD1 (5 bases). Trimming took off 2 bases at V and 7 bases at J, with 11 bases between the two ends. The length of the CDR3 is 14 residues. From germline, CDR1 is MGHDK and CDR2 SYGVNS. Here the CDR3 reads CASSESFRAEKLFF. The CDR3 nucleotides are TGTGCCAGCAGTGAAAGTTTCAGGGCTGAAAAACTGTTTTTT.

The chain employs TRBV21-1 and TRBJ1-3; the table's D gene call, TRBD1, was not cross checked with the DNA. TRBV21-1 is a pseudogene segment. The CDR3 sequence is 20 residues long. The CDR3 spells CASSIRTGLRGISGGNTIYF. The CDR3 region has the DNA TGTGCCAGCAGCATAAGGACAGGGCTGAGGGGTATCTCGGGTGGAAACACCATATATTTT.

The V call is TRBV15, the J call TRBJ1-5; unclear D gene. CDR3 length: 15 residues. The V and J ends lost 0 bases and 7 bases respectively, with 13 bases between them. In germline, CDR1 is LNHNV, CDR2 YYDKDF (reference sequence). The CDR3, as DNA: TGTGCCACCAGCAGAGATGTGATGAGGGTCCAGCCCCAGCATTTT. It yields the protein CATSRDVMRVQPQHF.

The CDR3 spells CASSLSAGGWSGELFF. The CDR3 DNA reads as TGTGCCAGCAGCTTGTCGGCGGGGGGCTGGAGCGGGGAGCTGTTTTTT. The rearrangement links TRBV5-5 to TRBJ2-2, with TRBD2 identical over 8 bases. The CDR3 runs 16 residues. J gave up 7 bases and V 1 base, and 9 bases lay outside the gene matches. Germline CDR1 is SGHKS and CDR2 is YYEKEE (reference sequence).

The chain is built from TRBV19 and TRBJ2-4; D ambiguous. The germline V gene encodes CDR1 LNHDA and CDR2 SQIVND (reference sequence). The CDR3 is made up of 16 amino acids. V was shortened by 1 base and J by 0 bases, with 10 bases between the two germline ends. As DNA, the CDR3 is TGTGCCAGTAGTATAGGGGCAGGCCTAGCCAAAAACATTCAGTACTTC. It specifies CASSIGAGLAKNIQYF.

The chain uses TRBV2 and TRBJ2-2, with TRBD2 matching 13 bases. The CDR3 spans 15 residues. Germline V CDR1 and CDR2: SNHLY, FYNNEI. V lost 6 bases and J lost 8; bases outside the gene matches: 6. This CDR3 reads CASSTGLAGLGELFF. The DNA of the CDR3 is TGTGCCAGCAGCACGGGACTAGCGGGGTTAGGGGAGCTGTTTTTT.

The chain recombines TRBV2 with TRBJ1-6, with D hard to call. Trimming removed 4 bases at V and 7 bases at J, with 11 bases between. The CDR3 extends over 14 amino acids. The V gene's germline CDR1 is SNHLY and CDR2 FYNNEI. CDR3 region: CASSGRSGNSPLHF. The CDR3 coding sequence is TGTGCCAGCAGTGGTCGCAGCGGAAATTCACCCCTCCACTTT.

The gene calls are TRBV2 and TRBJ1-5; TRBD1 matches 7 bases. Trimming took 2 bases from V and 1 from J; bases not matched to a gene: 5. The CDR3 length is 16 residues. Germline loops: CDR1 SNHLY, CDR2 FYNNEI. The CDR3 coding sequence is TGTGCCAGCAGTGAAAGGGGGCCGCGAAGCAATCAGCCCCAGCATTTT. This encodes CASSERGPRSNQPQHF.

This clone has more than one count but fewer than ten. CDR3 residues: CASSFGLAVNTGELFF. In DNA form, the CDR3 reads TGTGCCAGCAGTTTCGGACTAGCGGTGAACACCGGGGAGCTGTTTTTT. The J gene is TRBJ2-2, the V gene TRBV27; 10 bases agree with TRBD2. There are 16 residues in the CDR3. Germline-derived CDR1 and CDR2 are MNHEY and SMNVEV (reference sequence). V lost 3 bases and J lost 1; bases outside the gene matches: 2.

This clone was detected only a few times. CDR3 nucleotides: TGTGCCAGCAGTTACGAGGGGGCGGGCGGAAACACCATATATTTT. Its translation is CASSYEGAGGNTIYF. The chain has TRBV6-5 and TRBJ1-3, with 7 bases aligning to TRBD1. CDR1 is MNHEY and CDR2 is SVGAGI in the germline V gene. V lost 2 bases, J lost 4 bases, and 5 bases stayed unmatched. The CDR3 runs to 15 residues.

The chain couples TRBV7-2 to TRBJ2-5; 7 bases are a match to TRBD1. V trimming: 2 bases; J trimming: 2 bases; junction bases outside the gene matches: 11. Germline values: CDR1 SGHTA, CDR2 FQGNSA. The CDR3 has 17 amino acids. The CDR3 protein is CASSLPLQGGLQETQYF. DNA of the CDR3: TGTGCCAGCAGCTTACCGTTACAAGGGGGCCTACAAGAGACCCAGTACTTC.

This sequence joins TRBV6-5 and TRBJ1-2, with TRBD1 matching over 10 bases. CDR3 size: 14 residues. V lost 11 bases to trimming and J lost 6 bases; unmatched junction nucleotides: 12. Germline V CDR1 and CDR2: MNHEY, SVGAGI. The CDR3 loop is CAATPGTGADGYTF. As DNA, the CDR3 is TGTGCCGCTACTCCAGGGACAGGGGCAGATGGCTACACCTTC.

The V gene is TRBV24-1, the J gene TRBJ1-2; D unresolved. The V end was cut by 12 bases, the J end by 4 bases, with 14 bases between. The CDR3 runs to 12 residues. Germline V lookup: CDR1 KGHDR, CDR2 SFDVKD. The CDR3 coding sequence is TGTGCCGTCGGGTCCCATTTCTATGGCTACACCTTC. Its protein is CAVGSHFYGYTF.

This clone was detected only once. The CDR3 bases are TGTGCCAGCAGCTTAACTTATTTCTTGAAGGCTAGGAGCACAGATACGCAGTATTTT. It translates to CASSLTYFLKARSTDTQYF. This chain links TRBV7-3 with TRBJ2-3; D call uncertain. Trimming cost V 0 bases and J 0 bases, with 19 bases left between them. CDR3 length: 19 residues. Germline V gives CDR1 SGHTA, CDR2 FQGTGA.

This chain connects TRBV18 to TRBJ2-5; D unresolved. Germline lookup yields CDR1 KGHSH and CDR2 LQKENI. The CDR3 spans 16 residues. V was cut by 0 bases and J by 5 bases, with 16 bases left in between. The CDR3 spells CASSPPLNSPWETQYF. The CDR3 DNA reads TGTGCCAGCTCACCACCCCTAAATTCCCCATGGGAGACCCAGTACTTC.

The chain joins TRBV3-1 (or the pseudogene TRBV3-2) to TRBJ1-6, with TRBD1 identical over 9 bases. CDR3 length: 15 residues. Trimming cost V 4 bases and J 7 bases; bases outside gene matches: 5. Germline V gene data show CDR1 as LGHDT and CDR2 as YNNKEL (reference sequence). CDR3 protein: CASSLMGQGNSPLHF. CDR3 in DNA: TGTGCCAGCAGCCTAATGGGACAGGGAAATTCACCCCTCCACTTT.

This chain joins TRBV4-2 and TRBJ1-2; possibly TRBD1 for D (6 bases). The CDR3 runs to 17 residues. CDR1 and CDR2 (germline): LGHNA, YNFKEQ. V dropped 0 bases and J dropped 8 bases, with 22 bases sitting between them. The DNA of the CDR3 is TGTGCCAGCAGCCAAGATAGGGGGACGGCTGGAGTTCGAGGCTACACCTTC. Residues: CASSQDRGTAGVRGYTF.

The chain recombines TRBV27 with TRBJ2-2, with D tentatively TRBD2 (5 bases). The germline gives CDR1 MNHEY, CDR2 SMNVEV (reference sequence). V was trimmed by 10 bases and J by 4 bases, leaving 13 bases between them. The length of the CDR3 is 13 residues. As DNA, the CDR3 is TGTGCCACCCGTAGGGCGGGCACCGGGGAGCTGTTTTTT. Protein product: CATRRAGTGELFF.

The V call is TRBV5-1, the J call TRBJ1-2; D gene unclear. This CDR3 is 13 amino acids long. The V gene's germline CDR1 is SGHRS and CDR2 YFSETQ. Trimming stripped 4 bases from V and 8 bases from J, with 15 bases between. The CDR3, as DNA: TGCGCCAGCAGCCCCGGGCCCCGAGGGGGCTACACCTTC. It specifies CASSPGPRGGYTF.

This chain's CDR3 is CASSPMGQGNQPQHF. The CDR3 coding sequence is TGTGCCAGCAGCCCCATGGGACAGGGGAATCAGCCCCAGCATTTT. The chain recombines TRBV7-2 with TRBJ1-5; 10 positions agree with TRBD1. The CDR3 has 15 amino acids. Per the germline V gene, CDR1 is SGHTA and CDR2 is FQGNSA. V gave up 5 bases and J gave up 4 bases; unmatched junction bases: 5.

This chain's CDR3 is CASSGNHRQGGTEAFF. CDR3 sequence (DNA): TGTGCCAGCTCGGGGAACCACCGACAGGGCGGCACTGAAGCTTTCTTT. V and J are TRBV18 and TRBJ1-1, with TRBD1 identical over 7 bases. The CDR3 has 16 amino acids. Germline-derived CDR1 and CDR2 are KGHSH and LQKENI. The V and J ends lost 6 bases and 4 bases, in that order; junction bases with no gene match: 14.

V and J are TRBV21-1 and TRBJ1-1; the table names TRBD1, a call not compared with the DNA. TRBV21-1 is recorded as a pseudogene. The CDR3 loop spans 15 amino acids. The CDR3 loop is CASSLRDRVNTEAFF. The CDR3 coding sequence is TGTGCCAGCAGCCTACGGGACAGGGTGAACACTGAAGCTTTCTTT.

The chain is built from TRBV10-2 and TRBJ2-7; 14 positions match TRBD2. Germline values: CDR1 WSHSY, CDR2 SAAADI. After removal of 4 bases from V and 7 bases from J, the junction contained 9 bases not matched to a gene. The CDR3 loop spans 16 amino acids. The CDR3 DNA is TGCGCCAGCAGTGCCCTTCCGGGACTAGCGGGGGAAGAGCAGTACGTC. It specifies CASSALPGLAGEEQYV.

The V gene is TRBV5-1, the J gene TRBJ2-7; D unclear. The CDR3 covers 11 residues. The V gene's germline CDR1 is SGHRS and CDR2 YFSETQ. Trimming took off 1 base at V and 5 bases at J, with 4 bases between the two ends. The CDR3 loop reads CASSLRDEQYF. The DNA for the CDR3 is TGCGCCAGCAGCTTGCGGGACGAGCAGTACTTC.

The rearrangement links TRBV12-3 or TRBV12-4 to TRBJ1-2; TRBD1 agrees at 8 bases. V shed 8 bases and J 5 bases; nucleotides not matched to a gene: 7. The length of the CDR3 is 13 residues. The CDR3 is CASRRDRPYGYTF. CDR3 DNA sequence: TGTGCCAGCCGCCGGGACAGGCCGTATGGCTACACCTTC.

Remarks on this clone: The same CDR3 is also encoded by other DNA sequences in this sample. The chain combines TRBV4-1 with TRBJ1-1; 8 bases align to TRBD1. The germline gives CDR1 MGHRA, CDR2 YSYEKL. V lost 4 bases to trimming and J lost 5 bases; unmatched junction nucleotides: 3. The CDR3 runs to 13 residues. The CDR3 bases are TGCGCCAGCAGCCGTGGACAGGGTACTGAAGCTTTCTTT. Translation gives CASSRGQGTEAFF.

The V gene is TRBV29-1, the J gene TRBJ1-2, with D perhaps matching TRBD1 (5 bases). The V end lost 7 bases, the J end lost 6 bases, and 9 bases lay between the germline ends. Germline V gives CDR1 SQVTM, CDR2 ANQGSEA. This CDR3 spans 10 amino acids. The CDR3 region has the DNA TGCAGCGCTCGGGGGGATGGCTACACCTTC. Translation gives CSARGDGYTF.